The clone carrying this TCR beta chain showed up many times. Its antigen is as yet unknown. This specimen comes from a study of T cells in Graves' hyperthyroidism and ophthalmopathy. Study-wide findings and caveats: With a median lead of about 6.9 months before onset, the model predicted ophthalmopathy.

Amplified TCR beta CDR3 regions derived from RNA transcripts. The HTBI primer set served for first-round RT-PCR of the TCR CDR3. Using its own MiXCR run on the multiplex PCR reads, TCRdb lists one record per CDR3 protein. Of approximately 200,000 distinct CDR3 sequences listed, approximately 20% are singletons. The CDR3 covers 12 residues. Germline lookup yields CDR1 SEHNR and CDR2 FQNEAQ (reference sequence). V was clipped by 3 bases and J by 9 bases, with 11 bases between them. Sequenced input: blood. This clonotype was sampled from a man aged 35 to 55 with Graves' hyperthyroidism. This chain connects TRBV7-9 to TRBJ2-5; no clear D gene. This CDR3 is CASSFSGPPQYF. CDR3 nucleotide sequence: TGTGCCAGCAGCTTTTCAGGCCCGCCCCAGTACTTC.